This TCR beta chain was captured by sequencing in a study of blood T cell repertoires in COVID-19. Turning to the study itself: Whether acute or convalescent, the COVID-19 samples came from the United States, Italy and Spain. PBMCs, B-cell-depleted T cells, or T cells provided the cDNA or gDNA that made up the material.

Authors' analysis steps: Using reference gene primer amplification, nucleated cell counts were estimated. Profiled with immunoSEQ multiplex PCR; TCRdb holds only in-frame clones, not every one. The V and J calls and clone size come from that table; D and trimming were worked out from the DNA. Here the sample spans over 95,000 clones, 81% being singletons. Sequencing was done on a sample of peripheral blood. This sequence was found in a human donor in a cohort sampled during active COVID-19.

The CDR3 bases are TGTGCCAGCAGTTACGGGGGCGAAGAGACCCAGTACTTC. This translates into CASSYGGEETQYF. V and J are TRBV6-2 or TRBV6-3 and TRBJ2-5; D is perhaps TRBD1 (6 bases). Trimming removed 2 bases from V and 3 bases from J, with 7 bases in between. This CDR3 has 13 amino acids. CDR1 and CDR2 from the germline V gene are MNHEY and SVGEGT.